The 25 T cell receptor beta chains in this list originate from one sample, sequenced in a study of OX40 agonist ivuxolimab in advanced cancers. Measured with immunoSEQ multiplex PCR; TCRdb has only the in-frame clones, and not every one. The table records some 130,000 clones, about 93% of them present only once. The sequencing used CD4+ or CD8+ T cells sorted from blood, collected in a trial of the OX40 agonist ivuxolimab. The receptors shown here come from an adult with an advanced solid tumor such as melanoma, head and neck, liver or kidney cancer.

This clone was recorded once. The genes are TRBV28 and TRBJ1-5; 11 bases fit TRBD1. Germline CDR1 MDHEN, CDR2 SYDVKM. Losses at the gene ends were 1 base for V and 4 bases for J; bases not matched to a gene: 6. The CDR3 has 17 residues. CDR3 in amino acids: CASSLLGQGARNQPQHF. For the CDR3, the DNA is TGTGCCAGCAGTTTATTAGGACAGGGGGCGCGAAATCAGCCCCAGCATTTT.

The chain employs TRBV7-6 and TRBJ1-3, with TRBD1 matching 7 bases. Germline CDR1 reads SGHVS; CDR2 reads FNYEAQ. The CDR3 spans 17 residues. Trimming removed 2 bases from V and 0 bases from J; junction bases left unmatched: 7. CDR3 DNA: TGTGCCAGCAGCTTAAGACAGGACAGGATCTCTGGAAACACCATATATTTT. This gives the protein CASSLRQDRISGNTIYF.

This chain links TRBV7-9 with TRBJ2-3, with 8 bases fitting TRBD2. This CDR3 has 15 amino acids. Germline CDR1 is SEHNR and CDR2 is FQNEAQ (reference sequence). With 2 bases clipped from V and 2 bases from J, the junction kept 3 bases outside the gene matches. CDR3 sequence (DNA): TGTGCCAGCAGCTTATACGGGGGGGCCACAGATACGCAGTATTTT. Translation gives CASSLYGGATDTQYF.

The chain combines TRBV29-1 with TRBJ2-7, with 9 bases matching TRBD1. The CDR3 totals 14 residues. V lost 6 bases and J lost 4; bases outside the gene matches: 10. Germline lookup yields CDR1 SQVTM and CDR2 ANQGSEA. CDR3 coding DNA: TGCAGCGTCCTCCCCGGGACAGGGACGTACGAGCAGTACTTC. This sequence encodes CSVLPGTGTYEQYF.

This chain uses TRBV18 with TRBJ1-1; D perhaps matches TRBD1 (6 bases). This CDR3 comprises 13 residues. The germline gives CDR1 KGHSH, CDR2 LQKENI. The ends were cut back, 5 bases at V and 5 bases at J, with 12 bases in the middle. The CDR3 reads CASSINRETEAFF. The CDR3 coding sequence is TGTGCCAGCTCAATCAACAGGGAAACTGAAGCTTTCTTT. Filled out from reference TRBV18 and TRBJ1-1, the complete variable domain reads NAGVMQNPRHLVRRRGQEARLRCSPMKGHSHVYWYRQLPEEGLKFMVYLQKENIIDESGMPKERFSAEFPKEGPSILRIQQVVRGDSAAYFCASSINRETEAFFGQGTRLTVV.

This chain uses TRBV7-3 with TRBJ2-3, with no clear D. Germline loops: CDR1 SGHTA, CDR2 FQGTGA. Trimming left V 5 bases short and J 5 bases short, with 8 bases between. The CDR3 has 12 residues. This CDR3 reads CASSDRLDTQYF. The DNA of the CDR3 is TGTGCCAGCAGCGACCGTTTAGATACGCAGTATTTT.

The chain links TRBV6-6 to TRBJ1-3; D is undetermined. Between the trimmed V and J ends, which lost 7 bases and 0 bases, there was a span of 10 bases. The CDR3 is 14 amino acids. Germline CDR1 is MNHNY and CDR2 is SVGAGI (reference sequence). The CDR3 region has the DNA TGTGCCAGCACTCCCAATGACTCTGGAAACACCATATATTTT. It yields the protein CASTPNDSGNTIYF.

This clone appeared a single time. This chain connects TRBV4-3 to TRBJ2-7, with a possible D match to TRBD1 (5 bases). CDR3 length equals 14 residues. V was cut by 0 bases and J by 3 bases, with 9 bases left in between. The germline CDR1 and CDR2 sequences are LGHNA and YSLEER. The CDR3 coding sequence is TGCGCCAGCAGCCAAGATAGGGGTGACTACGAGCAGTACTTC. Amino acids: CASSQDRGDYEQYF.

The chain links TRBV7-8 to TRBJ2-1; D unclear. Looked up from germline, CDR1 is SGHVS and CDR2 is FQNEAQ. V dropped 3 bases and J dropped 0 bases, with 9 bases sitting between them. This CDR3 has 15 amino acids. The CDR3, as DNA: TGTGCCAGCAGCTTCGCCTTGAGCTCCTACAATGAGCAGTTCTTC. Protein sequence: CASSFALSSYNEQFF.

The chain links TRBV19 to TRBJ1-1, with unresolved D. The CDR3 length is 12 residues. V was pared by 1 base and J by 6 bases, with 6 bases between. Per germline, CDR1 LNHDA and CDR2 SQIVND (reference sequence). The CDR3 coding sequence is TGTGCCAGTAGTATAGCCCGGTCTGAAGCTTTCTTT. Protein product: CASSIARSEAFF.

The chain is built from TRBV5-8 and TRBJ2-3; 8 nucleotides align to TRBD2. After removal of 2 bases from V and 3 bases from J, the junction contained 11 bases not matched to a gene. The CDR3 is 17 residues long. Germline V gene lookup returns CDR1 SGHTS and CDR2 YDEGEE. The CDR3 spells CASSFTGTSVRTDTQYF. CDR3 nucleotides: TGTGCCAGCAGCTTCACCGGGACTAGTGTTCGTACAGATACGCAGTATTTT.

DNA for the CDR3: TGTGCCATCAGTGAGAGGGCGACTGAAGCTTTCTTT. Protein product: CAISERATEAFF. This chain uses TRBV10-3 with TRBJ1-1; D remains unclear. The CDR3 runs 12 residues. In germline, CDR1 is ENHRY, CDR2 SYGVKD. V was pared by 2 bases and J by 5 bases, with 6 bases between.

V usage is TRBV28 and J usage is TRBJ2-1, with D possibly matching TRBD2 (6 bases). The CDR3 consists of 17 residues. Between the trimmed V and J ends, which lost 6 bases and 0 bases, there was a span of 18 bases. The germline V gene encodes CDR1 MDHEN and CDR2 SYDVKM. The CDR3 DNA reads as TGTGCCAGCAGAAACCGCGAGGCGGGGCCCTCCTACAATGAGCAGTTCTTC. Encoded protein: CASRNREAGPSYNEQFF.

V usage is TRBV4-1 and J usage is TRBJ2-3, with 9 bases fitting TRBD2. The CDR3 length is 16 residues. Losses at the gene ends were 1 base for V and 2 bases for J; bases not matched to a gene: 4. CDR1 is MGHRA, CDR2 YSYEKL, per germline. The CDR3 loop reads CASSQVSGGITDTQYF. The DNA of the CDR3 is TGCGCCAGCAGCCAAGTAAGCGGGGGGATCACAGATACGCAGTATTTT.

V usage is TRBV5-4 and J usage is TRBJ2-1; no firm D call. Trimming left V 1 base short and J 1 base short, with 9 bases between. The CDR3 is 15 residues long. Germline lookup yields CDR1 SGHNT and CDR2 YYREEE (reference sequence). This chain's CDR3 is CASSLYQKSYNEQFF. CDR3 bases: TGTGCCAGCAGCTTGTACCAGAAATCCTACAATGAGCAGTTCTTC.

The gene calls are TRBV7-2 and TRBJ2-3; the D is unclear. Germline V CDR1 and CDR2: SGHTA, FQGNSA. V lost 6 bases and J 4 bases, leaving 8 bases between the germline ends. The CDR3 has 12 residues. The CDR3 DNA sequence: TGTGCCAGCAGTGACTTAGCAGATACGCAGTATTTT. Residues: CASSDLADTQYF.

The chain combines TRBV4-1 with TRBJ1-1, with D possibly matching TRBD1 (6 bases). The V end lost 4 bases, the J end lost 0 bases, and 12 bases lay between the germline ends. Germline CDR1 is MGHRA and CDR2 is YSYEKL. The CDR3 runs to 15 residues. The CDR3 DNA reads TGCGCCAGCAGCCGGGCCGGACAGATGAACACTGAAGCTTTCTTT. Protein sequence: CASSRAGQMNTEAFF.

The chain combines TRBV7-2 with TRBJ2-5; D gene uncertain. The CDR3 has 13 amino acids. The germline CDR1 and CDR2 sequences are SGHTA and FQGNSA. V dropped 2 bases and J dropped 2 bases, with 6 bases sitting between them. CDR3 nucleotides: TGTGCCAGCAGCTTAAGTCAGCAAGAGACCCAGTACTTC. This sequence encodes CASSLSQQETQYF.

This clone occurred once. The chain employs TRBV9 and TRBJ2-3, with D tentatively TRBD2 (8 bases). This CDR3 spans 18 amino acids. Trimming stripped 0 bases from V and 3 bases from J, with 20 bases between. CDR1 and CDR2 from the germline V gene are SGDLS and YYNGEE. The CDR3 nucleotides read TGTGCCAGCAGCGTAGCTGGGACTAGGGGGCTAGGGACAGATACGCAGTATTTT. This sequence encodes CASSVAGTRGLGTDTQYF.

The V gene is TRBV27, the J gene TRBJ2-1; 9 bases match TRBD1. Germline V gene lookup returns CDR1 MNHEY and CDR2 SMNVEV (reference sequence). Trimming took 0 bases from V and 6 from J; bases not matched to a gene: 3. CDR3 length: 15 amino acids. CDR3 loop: CASSLSGDRVNEQFF. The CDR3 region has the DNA TGTGCCAGCAGTTTATCCGGGGACAGGGTCAATGAGCAGTTCTTC.

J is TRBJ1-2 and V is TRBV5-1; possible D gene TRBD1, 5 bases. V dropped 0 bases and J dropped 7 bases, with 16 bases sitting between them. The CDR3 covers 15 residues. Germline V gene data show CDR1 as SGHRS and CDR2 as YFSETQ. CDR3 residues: CASSLERGRESGYTF. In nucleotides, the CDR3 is TGCGCCAGCAGCTTGGAAAGAGGCAGGGAAAGTGGCTACACCTTC.

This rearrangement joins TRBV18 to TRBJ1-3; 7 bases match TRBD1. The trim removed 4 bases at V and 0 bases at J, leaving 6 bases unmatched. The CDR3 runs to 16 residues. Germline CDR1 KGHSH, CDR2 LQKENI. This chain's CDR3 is CASSQSGQSSGNTIYF. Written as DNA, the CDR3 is TGTGCCAGCTCACAGTCGGGACAGAGCTCTGGAAACACCATATATTTT.

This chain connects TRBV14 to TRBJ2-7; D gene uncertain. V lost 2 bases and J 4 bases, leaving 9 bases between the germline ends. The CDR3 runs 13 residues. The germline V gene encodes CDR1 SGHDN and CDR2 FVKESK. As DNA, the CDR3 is TGTGCCAGCAGCCAACTAGGCCAATACGAGCAGTACTTC. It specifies CASSQLGQYEQYF.

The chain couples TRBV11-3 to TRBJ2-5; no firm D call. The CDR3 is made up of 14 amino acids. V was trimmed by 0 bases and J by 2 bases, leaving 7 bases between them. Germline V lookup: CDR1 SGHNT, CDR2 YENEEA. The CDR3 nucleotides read TGTGCCAGCAGCTTAGATCGGCAGCAAGAGACCCAGTACTTC. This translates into CASSLDRQQETQYF.

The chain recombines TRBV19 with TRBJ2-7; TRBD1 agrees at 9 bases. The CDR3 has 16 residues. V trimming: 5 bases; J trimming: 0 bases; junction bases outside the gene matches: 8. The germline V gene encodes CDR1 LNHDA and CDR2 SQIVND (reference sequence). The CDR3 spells CASSPKGQGGSYEQYF. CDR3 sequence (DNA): TGTGCCAGTAGTCCTAAGGGACAGGGCGGCTCCTACGAGCAGTACTTC.